Given below is one TCR beta chain in context. Under the authors' procedure: Amplification of reference gene primers provided the estimated nucleated cell counts. The protocol was immunoSEQ multiplex PCR, while the TCRdb copy is restricted to in-frame clones and leaves out a portion. That table is the source of V, J and clone size, and D and trimming were worked out from the DNA. The sample lists 400,000 to 450,000 clones; approximately 89% were seen once. The CDR3 is made up of 14 amino acids. With 3 bases removed from V and 2 bases from J, the gap between germline ends came to 12 bases. Per the germline V gene, CDR1 is SGDLS and CDR2 is YYNGEE. The data stem from a study of blood T cell repertoires in COVID-19. On the study more broadly: Italy, Spain and the United States were the sources of the convalescent and acute COVID-19 samples. Nucleic acid was either cDNA or gDNA, and it came from T cells, B-cell-depleted T cells, or PBMCs.

Source material: peripheral blood. The chain combines TRBV9 with TRBJ2-7, with a possible D match to TRBD1 (5 bases). The source is a woman aged 40 to 50 with COVID-19, enrolled during active disease. The CDR3 DNA reads TGTGCCAGCAGCGGAGGACAACTCCCCTACGAGCAGTACTTC. Residues: CASSGGQLPYEQYF.